The clone carrying this T cell receptor beta chain showed up just a few times. The data stem from a study of blood T cell repertoires in COVID-19. About the research overall: Material from acute and convalescent COVID-19 was sourced from the United States, Italy and Spain.

Authors' processing steps: Reference gene primer amplification in the assay estimated nucleated cell counts. Measured with immunoSEQ multiplex PCR; TCRdb has only the in-frame clones, and not every one. V and J calls and clone size are given by that table; D and trimming were obtained from the DNA. Here the sample spans about 88,000 clones, around 85% being singletons. The source is an older woman with acute or convalescent COVID-19. The specimen sequenced was peripheral blood.

CDR3 bases: TGTGCCAGCAGCCAAGATCTATTGGTAAATTCACCCCTCCACTTT. Translating it yields CASSQDLLVNSPLHF. The rearrangement joins TRBV3-1 (or the pseudogene TRBV3-2) to TRBJ1-6; no firm D call. With 0 bases removed from V and 7 bases from J, the gap between germline ends came to 10 bases. The V gene's germline CDR1 is LGHDT and CDR2 YNNKEL (reference sequence). The CDR3 has 15 residues.